This T cell receptor (beta chain) was observed in a study of identical twins. Findings and caveats of the study: For out-of-frame beta sequences, excess twin sharing was weaker.

TCRdb passed the 5' RACE reads through MiXCR, listing each CDR3 protein once. The data show about 690,000 distinct CDR3 sequences, 21% seen once. The CDR3 consists of 15 residues. V lost 1 base and J 0 bases, leaving 7 bases between the germline ends. In this sample, this clonotype turned up many times. As yet, its antigen is unknown. This sample also appeared in a second study, on T cells expressing NK-cell markers. From that second work: Several donors likewise had their CD3+CD56-NKG2C+ fraction led by these clonotypes.

Sequenced material: PBMCs. This TCR was recovered from a woman aged 18-35 years in good health. V and J are TRBV12-3 or TRBV12-4 and TRBJ1-5; D is uncertain. CDR3: CASSLGRYSNQPQHF. CDR3 nucleotide sequence: TGTGCCAGCAGTTTAGGGCGGTATAGCAATCAGCCCCAGCATTTT.